The T cell receptor beta chain under discussion was sequenced for a study of cytomegalovirus exposure and HLA in healthy donors. Researchers ran the PCR with 60 Vbeta and 13 Jbeta primers. The repertoire was sequenced with immunoSEQ multiplex PCR; TCRdb's copy has only in-frame clones and lacks some. This repertoire includes around 75,000 clones. The specimen sequenced was PBMCs. This sequence was found in a woman in her fifties or sixties in good health and CMV-seronegative.

The CDR3 spells CASSYIPGASGSITYEQYF. CDR3 nucleotides: TGTGCCAGCAGTTACATCCCTGGCGCTAGCGGGAGTATCACCTACGAGCAGTACTTC. The chain recombines TRBV6-7 with TRBJ2-7; 10 bases agree with TRBD2. TRBV6-7 falls under the ORF class, with uncertain function. Trimming took 2 bases from V and 2 from J; bases not matched to a gene: 15. The CDR3 loop spans 19 amino acids.